This T cell receptor (beta chain) was obtained from a study of T cell responses to AZD1222 COVID-19 vaccine. The V end was cut by 4 bases, the J end by 2 bases, with 9 bases between. There are 13 residues in the CDR3. Germline V lookup: CDR1 SGHTS, CDR2 YDEGEE. Profiled with immunoSEQ multiplex PCR; TCRdb holds only in-frame clones, not every one. The data show 150,000 to 200,000 clones, with about nine tenths seen just once and approximately 2.5% held by the top ten. The sequence derives from an adult in good health. Sequenced here: peripheral blood, sampled on day 0 of AZD1222 vaccination. The chain links TRBV5-8 to TRBJ1-2; no clear D gene. CDR3 DNA: TGTGCCAGCAGCCAACAGTTAAACTATGGCTACACCTTC. It yields the protein CASSQQLNYGYTF.